Given below is one TCR beta chain in context. Researchers prepared the TCRbeta library using unique molecular identifiers, the study reports. TCRdb redid the calling of the PCR reads with MiXCR, one entry per CDR3 protein. There are some 550,000 distinct CDR3 sequences in the sample; around 19% occur only once, and approximately 3% lies in the top ten. This record belongs to a study of T-cell reconstitution after alpha-beta-depleted transplantation in children. The V gene end was trimmed by 3 bases and the J gene end by 6 bases; junction bases not matched to a gene: 9. Germline CDR1 reads SGHAT; CDR2 reads FQNNGV. The CDR3 consists of 17 residues.

The gene calls are TRBV11-2 and TRBJ2-2; 11 bases fit TRBD1. The sample in question was PBMCs from the stem cell graft donor, obtained from the stem cell graft. The TCR originated in a human donor who donated a stem cell graft to a child with acute lymphoblastic leukemia. CDR3 bases: TGTGCCAGCAGCTTTCGGGTTTTGGGACAGGGGGCCGGGGAGCTGTTTTTT. Protein sequence: CASSFRVLGQGAGELFF.